Shown below are 7 T cell receptor beta chains from a single sample sequenced in a study of cytomegalovirus exposure and HLA in healthy donors. Amplification used 60 Vbeta primers and 13 Jbeta primers. The assay was immunoSEQ multiplex PCR, and TCRdb's table has in-frame clones only and misses some. This table has 100,000 to 150,000 clones, around 80% appearing once. The sample was PBMCs. The receptor source for this set is a man in his thirties or forties in good health and CMV-seropositive.

The chain carries TRBV7-2 and TRBJ1-3; 10 bases agree with TRBD1. The germline V gene has CDR1 SGHTA and CDR2 FQGNSA. The J segment lost 7 bases and the V segment lost 4 bases, leaving 10 bases of the junction unmatched. The CDR3 has 16 residues. The CDR3 region has the DNA TGTGCCAGCAGCTCATATGGACCGGGACAGGGGAACACCATATATTTT. It is translated as CASSSYGPGQGNTIYF.

The table lists this clone with a few counts. The gene calls are TRBV4-3 and TRBJ2-7; TRBD2 aligns across 12 bases. This CDR3 is 17 amino acids long. Germline V CDR1 and CDR2: LGHNA, YSLEER. Germline trimming cut 2 bases from V and 3 bases from J; bases unmatched to any gene: 8. CDR3 sequence reads: CASSQKLAGGSGYEQYF. DNA of the CDR3: TGCGCCAGCAGCCAAAAGCTAGCGGGAGGGTCTGGCTACGAGCAGTACTTC.

There are a few counts of this clone. The V call is TRBV5-1, the J call TRBJ1-1; 9 nucleotides agree with TRBD1. V gave up 5 bases and J gave up 3 bases; unmatched junction bases: 8. The CDR3 loop spans 15 amino acids. The germline CDR1 and CDR2 sequences are SGHRS and YFSETQ. In DNA form, the CDR3 reads TGCGCCAGCAGATCAGAACAGGGGGCTGACACTGAAGCTTTCTTT. This encodes CASRSEQGADTEAFF.

CDR3 loop: CASSPNLAGMTDTQYF. DNA of the CDR3: TGCGCCAGCAGTCCCAACCTAGCGGGGATGACAGATACGCAGTATTTT. The chain recombines TRBV10-2 with TRBJ2-3, with TRBD2 matching over 9 bases. The germline CDR1 and CDR2 sequences are WSHSY and SAAADI. There are 16 residues in the CDR3. V gave up 5 bases and J gave up 3 bases; unmatched junction bases: 9.

V and J are TRBV5-1 and TRBJ2-7; tentatively, D is TRBD2 (5 bases). The V gene lost 4 bases and the J gene lost 7 bases, with 12 bases spanning the gap. The CDR3 runs 12 residues. Germline V lookup: CDR1 SGHRS, CDR2 YFSETQ. CDR3 region: CASSPSEREQYF. Here the CDR3 DNA reads TGCGCCAGCAGCCCCTCCGAGCGGGAGCAGTACTTC.

V and J are TRBV6-1 and TRBJ2-7; a weak D match, TRBD2 (6 bases). V was pared by 3 bases and J by 2 bases, with 14 bases between. Germline CDR1 MNHNS, CDR2 SASEGT. CDR3 size: 15 residues. CDR3 nucleotides: TGTGCCAGCAGTGATTGGGAGGACGGGACCTACGAGCAGTACTTC. Translating gives CASSDWEDGTYEQYF.

The chain links TRBV27 to TRBJ2-3; D is unresolved. Trimming took off 6 bases at V and 4 bases at J, with 14 bases between the two ends. This CDR3 comprises 14 residues. Germline values: CDR1 MNHEY, CDR2 SMNVEV (reference sequence). CDR3 sequence reads: CASSPLEVADTQYF. The CDR3 DNA sequence: TGTGCCAGCAGCCCCTTAGAGGTGGCAGATACGCAGTATTTT.